These T cell receptor beta chains were read from a single sample in a study of shared clonotypes between healthy human individuals. TCRdb's table, derived via immunoSEQ multiplex PCR, lists solely in-frame clones and lacks some. This repertoire shows 2 million to 2.5 million clones, 85% to 95% found once; its top ten account for 1.5% to 2%. The source material was naive CD8+ T cells from PBMCs. All receptors come from a man aged 18 to 30 in good health. Some clones in this sample may be carry-over from other donors' samples. Both conserved end residues are part of each CDR3.

j_gene: TRBJ2-1
v_gene: TRBV2
CDR3aa: CASSSLGGSLYEQFF

j_gene: TRBJ2-1
v_gene: TRBV14
CDR3aa: CASSRRGHNEQFF

j_gene: TRBJ2-1
v_gene: TRBV27
CDR3aa: CASSLQGLAGFNEQFF

j_gene: TRBJ1-1
v_gene: TRBV6-5
CDR3aa: CASSYHPRTEAFF

j_gene: TRBJ2-1
v_gene: TRBV14
CDR3aa: CASSLSRETWDEQFF

j_gene: TRBJ1-1
v_gene: TRBV7-8
CDR3aa: CASRDPDYTEAFF

j_gene: TRBJ2-2
v_gene: TRBV27
CDR3aa: CASSYGGAGGELFF

j_gene: TRBJ2-1
v_gene: TRBV28
CDR3aa: CASRQLLDRRESDNEQFF

j_gene: TRBJ2-3
v_gene: TRBV11-2
CDR3aa: CASSFGGDTQYF

j_gene: TRBJ2-7
v_gene: TRBV27
CDR3aa: CASRIRLAHYEQYF

j_gene: TRBJ2-3
v_gene: TRBV7-3
CDR3aa: CASSLGILPTDTQYF

j_gene: TRBJ2-5
v_gene: TRBV5-4
CDR3aa: CASSSRTSGSSETQYF

j_gene: TRBJ2-3
v_gene: TRBV9
CDR3aa: CASSSRGGDLDTQYF

j_gene: TRBJ2-5
v_gene: TRBV19
CDR3aa: CASSWTAGLIETQYF

j_gene: TRBJ2-7
v_gene: TRBV9
CDR3aa: CASSGGGRGYEQYF

j_gene: TRBJ1-1
v_gene: TRBV27
CDR3aa: CASSLRTGIMNTEAFF

j_gene: TRBJ1-4
v_gene: TRBV4-2
CDR3aa: CASSQGTANEKLFF

j_gene: TRBJ2-7
v_gene: TRBV29-1
CDR3aa: CSVAGTGKTYEQYF